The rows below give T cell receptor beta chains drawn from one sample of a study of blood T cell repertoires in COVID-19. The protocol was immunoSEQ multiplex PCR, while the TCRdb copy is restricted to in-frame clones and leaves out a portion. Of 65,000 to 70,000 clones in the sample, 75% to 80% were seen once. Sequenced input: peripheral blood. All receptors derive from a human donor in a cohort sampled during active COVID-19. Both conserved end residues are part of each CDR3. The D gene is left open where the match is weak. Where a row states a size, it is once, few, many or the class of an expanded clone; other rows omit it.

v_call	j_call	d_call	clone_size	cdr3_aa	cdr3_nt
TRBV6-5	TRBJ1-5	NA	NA	CASTLGEINQPQHF	TGTGCCAGCACCCTCGGGGAAATCAACCAGCCCCAGCATTTT
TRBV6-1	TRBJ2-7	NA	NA	CASSEGTGTYEQYF	TGTGCCAGCAGTGAAGGCACAGGTACCTACGAGCAGTACTTC
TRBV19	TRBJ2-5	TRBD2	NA	CASSSTSGWGAQYF	TGTGCCAGTAGTTCGACTAGCGGGTGGGGGGCCCAGTACTTC
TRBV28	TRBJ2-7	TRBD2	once	CASSLYIIRAGGSYEQYF	TGTGCCAGCAGTTTATATATCATCCGGGCGGGAGGGTCCTACGAGCAGTACTTC
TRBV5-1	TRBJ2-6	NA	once	CASSFLSAAGANVLTF	TGCGCCAGCAGCTTTCTAAGTGCTGCTGGGGCCAACGTCCTGACTTTC
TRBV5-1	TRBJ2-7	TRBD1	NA	CASSPDGQGSYEQYF	TGCGCCAGCAGCCCGGACGGACAGGGGTCCTACGAGCAGTACTTC
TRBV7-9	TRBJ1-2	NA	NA	CASSFQQGTGYGYTF	TGTGCCAGCAGCTTTCAACAGGGAACTGGCTATGGCTACACCTTC
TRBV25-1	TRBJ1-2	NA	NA	CASSWEDGYGYTF	TGTGCCAGCAGCTGGGAGGACGGATATGGCTACACCTTC
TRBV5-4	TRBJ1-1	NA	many	CASSLQRGRMNTEAFF	TGTGCCAGCAGCTTGCAGAGAGGGCGGATGAACACTGAAGCTTTCTTT
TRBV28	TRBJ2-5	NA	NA	CASSAYREETQYF	TGTGCCAGCAGTGCCTACAGGGAAGAGACCCAGTACTTC
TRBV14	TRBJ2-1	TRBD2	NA	CASSQVSGSVNEQFF	TGTGCCAGCAGCCAAGTCAGCGGGAGCGTCAATGAGCAGTTCTTC
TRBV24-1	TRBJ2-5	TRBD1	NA	CATSETGGAGKTQYF	TGTGCCACCAGTGAAACAGGGGGCGCTGGGAAGACCCAGTACTTC
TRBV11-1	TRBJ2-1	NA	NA	CASSLTPGLYNEQFF	TGTGCCAGCAGCTTAACCCCAGGGCTCTACAATGAGCAGTTCTTC
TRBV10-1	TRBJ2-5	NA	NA	CASSQTGHGGETQYF	TGCGCCAGCAGTCAGACAGGGCACGGGGGAGAGACCCAGTACTTC
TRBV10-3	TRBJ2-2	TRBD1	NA	CAITGQDLGGELFF	TGTGCCATCACAGGACAGGACCTCGGCGGGGAGCTGTTTTTT
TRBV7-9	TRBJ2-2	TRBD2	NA	CASTLLAGSNTGELFF	TGTGCCAGCACCCTACTAGCGGGGTCGAACACCGGGGAGCTGTTTTTT
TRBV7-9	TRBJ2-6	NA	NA	CASRTGRTGANVLTF	TGTGCCAGCAGGACAGGGAGGACTGGGGCCAACGTCCTGACTTTC
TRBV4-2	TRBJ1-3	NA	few	CASSQAGTSGNTIYF	TGTGCCAGCAGCCAGGCAGGTACCTCTGGAAACACCATATATTTT
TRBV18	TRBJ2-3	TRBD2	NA	CASSSPGTRFTDTQYF	TGTGCCAGCTCATCTCCCGGGACTAGGTTCACAGATACGCAGTATTTT
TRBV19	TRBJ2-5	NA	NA	CASSIDVTAAGTQYF	TGTGCCAGTAGTATAGATGTGACCGCGGCCGGGACCCAGTACTTC
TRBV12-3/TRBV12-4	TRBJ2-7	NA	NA	CASVRRGTYEQYF	TGTGCCAGCGTCCGACGGGGAACCTACGAGCAGTACTTC
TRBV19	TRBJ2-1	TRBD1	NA	CASSSRTGPTYNEQFF	TGTGCCAGTAGTAGTCGGACAGGGCCCACCTACAATGAGCAGTTCTTC
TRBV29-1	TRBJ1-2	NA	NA	CSVQGRPTNNYGYTF	TGCAGCGTTCAGGGAAGGCCTACAAATAACTATGGCTACACCTTC
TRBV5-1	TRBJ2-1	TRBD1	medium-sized	CASASRQGAGNEQFF	TGCGCCAGCGCTTCTCGTCAGGGGGCTGGAAATGAGCAGTTCTTC
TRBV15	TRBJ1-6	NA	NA	CATSREQFYNSPLHF	TGTGCCACCAGCAGAGAACAGTTCTATAATTCACCCCTCCACTTT
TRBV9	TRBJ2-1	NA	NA	CASSVAPGGQQIYNEQFF	TGTGCCAGCAGCGTAGCCCCAGGTGGACAGCAGATCTACAATGAGCAGTTCTTC
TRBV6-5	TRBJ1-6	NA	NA	CASRWGTGQNSPLHF	TGTGCCAGCAGATGGGGCACAGGCCAAAATTCACCCCTCCACTTT
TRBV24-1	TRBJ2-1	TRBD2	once	CATKPSGESYNEQFF	TGTGCCACCAAACCTAGCGGGGAATCCTACAATGAGCAGTTCTTC
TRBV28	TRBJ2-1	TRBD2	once	CASEITSGTYNEQFF	TGTGCCAGCGAGATTACTAGCGGGACATACAATGAGCAGTTCTTC
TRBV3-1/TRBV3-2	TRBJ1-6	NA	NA	CASSQDSGFSALHF	TGTGCCAGCAGCCAAGATTCGGGGTTTTCGGCCCTCCACTTT
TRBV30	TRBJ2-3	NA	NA	CAWSRAGGDTQYF	TGTGCCTGGAGTCGGGCAGGGGGGGATACGCAGTATTTT
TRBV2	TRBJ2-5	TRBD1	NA	CASSEGGQGEETQYF	TGTGCCAGCAGTGAAGGCGGACAGGGGGAGGAGACCCAGTACTTC
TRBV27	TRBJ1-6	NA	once	CASSFLGGNSPLHF	TGTGCCAGCAGCTTCCTCGGAGGCAATTCACCCCTCCACTTT
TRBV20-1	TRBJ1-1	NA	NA	CSASGRLNTEAFF	TGCAGTGCTAGTGGCAGGTTGAACACTGAAGCTTTCTTT
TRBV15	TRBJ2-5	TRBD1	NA	CATSRPDRDGGETQYF	TGTGCCACCAGCAGACCCGACAGGGATGGGGGAGAGACCCAGTACTTC
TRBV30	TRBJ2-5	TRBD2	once	CAWSNGGAETQYF	TGTGCCTGGAGTAACGGGGGGGCCGAGACCCAGTACTTC
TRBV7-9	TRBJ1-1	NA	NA	CASSPPSRNTEAFF	TGTGCCAGCAGCCCACCTAGCCGGAACACTGAAGCTTTCTTT
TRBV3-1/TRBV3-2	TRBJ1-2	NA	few	CASTPRAGPSLGGYTF	TGTGCCAGCACCCCACGGGCAGGGCCCTCCCTGGGAGGCTACACCTTC
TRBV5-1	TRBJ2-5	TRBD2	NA	CASSEGTSGGWGETQYF	TGCGCCAGCAGCGAAGGGACTAGCGGGGGTTGGGGAGAGACCCAGTACTTC
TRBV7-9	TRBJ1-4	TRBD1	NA	CASSTRQGSNEKLFF	TGTGCCAGCAGCACAAGACAGGGCAGTAATGAAAAACTGTTTTTT
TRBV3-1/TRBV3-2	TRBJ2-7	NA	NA	CASSQGWGAYEQYF	TGTGCCAGCAGCCAGGGGTGGGGGGCCTACGAGCAGTACTTC
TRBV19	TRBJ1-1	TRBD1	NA	CASSARTGGNTEAFF	TGTGCCAGTAGTGCACGGACAGGGGGGAACACTGAAGCTTTCTTT
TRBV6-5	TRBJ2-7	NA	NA	CASSYSGQSSSYEQYF	TGTGCCAGCAGTTACTCCGGACAGTCCAGCTCCTACGAGCAGTACTTC
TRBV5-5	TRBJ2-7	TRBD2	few	CASSSLGTSTYEQYF	TGTGCCAGCAGCTCCCTGGGGACTAGTACGTACGAGCAGTACTTC
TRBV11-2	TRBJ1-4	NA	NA	CASSPRARVANEKLFF	TGTGCCAGCAGCCCCAGGGCGCGAGTGGCTAATGAAAAACTGTTTTTT